This T cell receptor beta chain was found in a study of vaccination and CD4 T cells after COVID-19. Broader study findings: Nearly all convalescent vaccine-specific clones, 304 of 307, recognized only SARS-CoV-2 spike.

Sequencing of DNA taken from cultured CD4+ T cells relied on the Oncomine TCR Beta short-read assay. Each CDR3 protein gets one entry after TCRdb re-called the PCR reads with MiXCR. In the table there are around 12,000 distinct CDR3 sequences, roughly four fifths of which are singletons. Described treatment: approximately nine-day PBMC culture with coronavirus spike peptide pools or control peptides (ViraFEST assay). This clonotype was counted only a few times. Its cognate antigen is unknown. The receptor comes from a human donor who had recovered from COVID-19. Sample: CD4+ T cells from blood, cultured in vitro.

CDR3 bases: TGTGCCACCAGCAGAGAGGGGGCAAACTATGGCTACACCTTC. Translating gives CATSREGANYGYTF. V usage is TRBV15 and J usage is TRBJ1-2; D perhaps matches TRBD1 (6 bases). There are 14 residues in the CDR3. CDR1 is LNHNV and CDR2 is YYDKDF in the germline V gene (reference sequence). V gave up 0 bases and J gave up 2 bases, with 7 bases separating them.